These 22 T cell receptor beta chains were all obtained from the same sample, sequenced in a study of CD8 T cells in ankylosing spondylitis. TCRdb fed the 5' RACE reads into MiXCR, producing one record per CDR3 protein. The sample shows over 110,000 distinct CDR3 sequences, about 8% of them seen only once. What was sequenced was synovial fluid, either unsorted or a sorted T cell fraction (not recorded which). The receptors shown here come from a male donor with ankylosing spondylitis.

CDR3 nucleotide sequence: TGCAGTGCTAGTAAAAGGGACACGTACGTGAACACTGAAGCTTTCTTT. It codes for CSASKRDTYVNTEAFF. V is TRBV20-1 and J is TRBJ1-1, with a tentative D call TRBD1 (6 bases). The germline gives CDR1 DFQATT, CDR2 SNEGSKA (reference sequence). Trimming pared 3 bases from V and 0 bases from J, leaving 17 bases between. This CDR3 has 16 amino acids.

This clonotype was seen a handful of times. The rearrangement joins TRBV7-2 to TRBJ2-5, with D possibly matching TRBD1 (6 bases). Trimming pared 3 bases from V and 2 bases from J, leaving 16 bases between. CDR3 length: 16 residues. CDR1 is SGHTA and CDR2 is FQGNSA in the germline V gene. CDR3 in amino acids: CASSFLYTGPQETQYF. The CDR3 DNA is TGTGCCAGCAGCTTCTTATACACAGGGCCTCAAGAGACCCAGTACTTC.

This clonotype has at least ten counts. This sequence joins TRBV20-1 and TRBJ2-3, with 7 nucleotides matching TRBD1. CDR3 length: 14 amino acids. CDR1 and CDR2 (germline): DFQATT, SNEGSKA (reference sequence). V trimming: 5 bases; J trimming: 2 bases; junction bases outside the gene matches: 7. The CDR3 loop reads CSAGTDRSTDTQYF. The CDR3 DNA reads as TGCAGTGCTGGGACGGACAGGTCCACAGATACGCAGTATTTT.

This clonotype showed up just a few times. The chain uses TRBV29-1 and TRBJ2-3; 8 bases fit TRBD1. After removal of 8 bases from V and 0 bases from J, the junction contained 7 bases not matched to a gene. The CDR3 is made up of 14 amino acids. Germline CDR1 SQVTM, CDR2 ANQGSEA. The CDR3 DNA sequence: TGCAGCTTCCAGGGGGCGACTAGCACAGATACGCAGTATTTT. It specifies CSFQGATSTDTQYF.

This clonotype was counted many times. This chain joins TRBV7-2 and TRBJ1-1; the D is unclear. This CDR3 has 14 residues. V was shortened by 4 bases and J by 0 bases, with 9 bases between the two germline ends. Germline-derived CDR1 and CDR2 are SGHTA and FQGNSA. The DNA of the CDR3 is TGTGCCAGCAGCTACACCGGGCTGAACACTGAAGCTTTCTTT. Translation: CASSYTGLNTEAFF. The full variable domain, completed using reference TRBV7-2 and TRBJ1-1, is GAGVSQSPSNKVTEKGKDVELRCDPISGHTALYWYRQSLGQGLEFLIYFQGNSAPDKSGLPSDRFSAERTGGSVSTLTIQRTQQEDSAVYLCASSYTGLNTEAFFGQGTRLTVV.

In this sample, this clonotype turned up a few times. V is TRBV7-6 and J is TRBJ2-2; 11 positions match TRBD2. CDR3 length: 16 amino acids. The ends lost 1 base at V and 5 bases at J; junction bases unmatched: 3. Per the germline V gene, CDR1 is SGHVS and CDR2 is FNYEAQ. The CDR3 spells CASSLVVAGGTGELFF. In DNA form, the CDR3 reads TGTGCCAGCAGCTTAGTTGTAGCGGGAGGGACCGGGGAGCTGTTTTTT.

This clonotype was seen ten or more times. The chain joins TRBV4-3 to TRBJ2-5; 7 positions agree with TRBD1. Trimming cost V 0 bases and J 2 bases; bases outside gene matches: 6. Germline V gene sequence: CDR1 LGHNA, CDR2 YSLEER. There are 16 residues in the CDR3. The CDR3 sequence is CASSQETGQLQETQYF. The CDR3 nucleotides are TGCGCCAGCAGCCAAGAAACGGGACAGCTTCAAGAGACCCAGTACTTC.

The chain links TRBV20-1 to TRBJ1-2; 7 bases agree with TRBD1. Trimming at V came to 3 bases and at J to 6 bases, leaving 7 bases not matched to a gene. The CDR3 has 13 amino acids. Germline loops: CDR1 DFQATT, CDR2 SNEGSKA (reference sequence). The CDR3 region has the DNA TGCAGTGCTAGGACGACAGGGAAAGATGGCTACACCTTC. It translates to CSARTTGKDGYTF.

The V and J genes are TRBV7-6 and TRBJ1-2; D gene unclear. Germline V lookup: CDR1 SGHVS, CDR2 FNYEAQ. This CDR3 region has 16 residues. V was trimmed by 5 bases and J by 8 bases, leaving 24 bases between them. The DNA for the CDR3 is TGTGCCAGCAGCCTAACGGGTCCAGGCGACGATGTAGGCTACACCTTC. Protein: CASSLTGPGDDVGYTF. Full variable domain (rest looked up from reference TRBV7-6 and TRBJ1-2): GAGVSQSPRYKVTKRGQDVALRCDPISGHVSLYWYRQALGQGPEFLTYFNYEAQQDKSGLPNDRFSAERPEGSISTLTIQRTEQRDSAMYRCASSLTGPGDDVGYTFGSGTRLTVV.

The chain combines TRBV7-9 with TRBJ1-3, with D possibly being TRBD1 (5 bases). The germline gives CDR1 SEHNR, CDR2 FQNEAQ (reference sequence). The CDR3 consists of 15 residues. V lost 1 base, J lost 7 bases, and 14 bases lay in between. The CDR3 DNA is TGTGCCAGCAGCTTAGAGCGGGGCATTTCGAACACCATATATTTT. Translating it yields CASSLERGISNTIYF.

This CDR3 is CASSQGPDRSSYEQYF. CDR3 bases: TGTGCCAGCAGCCAAGGTCCGGACAGGAGCTCCTACGAGCAGTACTTC. The genes are TRBV14 and TRBJ2-7; 7 bases fit TRBD1. There are 16 residues in the CDR3. The germline V gene encodes CDR1 SGHDN and CDR2 FVKESK. J was trimmed by 0 bases and V by 1 base; bases with no gene match: 6.

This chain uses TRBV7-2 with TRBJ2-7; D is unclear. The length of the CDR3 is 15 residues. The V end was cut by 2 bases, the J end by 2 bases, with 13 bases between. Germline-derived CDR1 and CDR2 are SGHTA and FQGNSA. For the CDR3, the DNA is TGTGCCAGCAGCTTAACCTCGCCGGACCCCTACGAGCAGTACTTC. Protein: CASSLTSPDPYEQYF.

The CDR3 DNA reads TGCAGCGGCGGCCACAGGGGCGAAACCCAGTACTTC. This sequence encodes CSGGHRGETQYF. The V and J genes are TRBV29-1 and TRBJ2-5, with 7 bases fitting TRBD1. This CDR3 contains 12 residues. J lost 8 bases, V lost 7 bases, and 10 bases had no gene match. Germline V gives CDR1 SQVTM, CDR2 ANQGSEA. The whole variable domain, filled in from reference TRBV29-1 and TRBJ2-5, reads SAVISQKPSRDICQRGTSLTIQCQVDSQVTMMFWYRQQPGQSLTLIATANQGSEATYESGFVIDKFPISRPNLTFSTLTVSNMSPEDSSIYLCSGGHRGETQYFGPGTRLLVL.

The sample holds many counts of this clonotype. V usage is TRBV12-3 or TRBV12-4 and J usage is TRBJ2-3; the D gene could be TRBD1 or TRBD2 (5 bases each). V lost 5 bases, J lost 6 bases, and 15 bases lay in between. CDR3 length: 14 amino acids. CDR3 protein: CASSPSRGRDTQYF. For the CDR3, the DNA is TGTGCCAGCAGTCCCTCCCGGGGACGGGATACGCAGTATTTT.

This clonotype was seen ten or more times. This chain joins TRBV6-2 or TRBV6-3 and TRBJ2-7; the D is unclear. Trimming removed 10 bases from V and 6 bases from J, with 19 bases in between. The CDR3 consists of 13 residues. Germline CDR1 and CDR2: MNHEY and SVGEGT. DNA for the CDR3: TGTGCCACCAAGACGGGCCGAGCCGGCGAGCAGTACTTC. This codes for CATKTGRAGEQYF.

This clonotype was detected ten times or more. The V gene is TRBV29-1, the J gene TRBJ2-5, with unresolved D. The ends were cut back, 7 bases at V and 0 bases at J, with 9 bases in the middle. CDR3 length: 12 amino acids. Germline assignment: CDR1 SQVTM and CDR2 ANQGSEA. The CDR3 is CSADGNQETQYF. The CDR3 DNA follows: TGCAGCGCTGATGGCAACCAAGAGACCCAGTACTTC.

CDR3: CASSLGGPETQYF. DNA for the CDR3: TGTGCCAGCAGTTTAGGGGGTCCAGAGACCCAGTACTTC. The rearrangement uses TRBV28 and TRBJ2-5; D is tentatively TRBD1 or TRBD2 (5 bases each). This CDR3 is built from 13 residues. Per the germline V gene, CDR1 is MDHEN and CDR2 is SYDVKM. The V end was cut by 2 bases, the J end by 4 bases, with 8 bases between.

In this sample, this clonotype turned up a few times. The CDR3 nucleotides are TGTGCCAGCAGCTTCCGACAGAGAAATTCACCCCTCCACTTT. The encoded protein is CASSFRQRNSPLHF. V usage is TRBV2 and J usage is TRBJ1-6; D is perhaps TRBD1 (5 bases). With 6 bases removed from V and 7 bases from J, the gap between germline ends came to 13 bases. This CDR3 contains 14 residues. CDR1 and CDR2 (germline): SNHLY, FYNNEI.

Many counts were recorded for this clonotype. The CDR3 nucleotides read TGTGCCAGCAGCGTAGGGGGCCCCAATCAGCCCCAGCATTTT. Translating gives CASSVGGPNQPQHF. This sequence joins TRBV9 and TRBJ1-5; possible D gene TRBD1, 5 bases. The germline V gene encodes CDR1 SGDLS and CDR2 YYNGEE. V was pared by 0 bases and J by 3 bases, with 7 bases between. CDR3 length: 14 residues.

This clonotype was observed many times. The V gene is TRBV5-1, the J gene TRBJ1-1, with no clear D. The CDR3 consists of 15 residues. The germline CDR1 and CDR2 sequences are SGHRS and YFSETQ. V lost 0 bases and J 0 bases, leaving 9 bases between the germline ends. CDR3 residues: CASSLEEALNTEAFF. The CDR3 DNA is TGCGCCAGCAGCTTGGAGGAGGCCTTGAACACTGAAGCTTTCTTT.

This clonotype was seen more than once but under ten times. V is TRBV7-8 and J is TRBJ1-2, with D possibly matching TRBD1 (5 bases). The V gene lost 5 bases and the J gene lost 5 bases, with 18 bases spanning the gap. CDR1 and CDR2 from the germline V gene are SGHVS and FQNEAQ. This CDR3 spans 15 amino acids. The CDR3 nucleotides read TGTGCCAGCAGCGCCTACGGTGGGGCAGAGTATGGCTACACCTTC. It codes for CASSAYGGAEYGYTF. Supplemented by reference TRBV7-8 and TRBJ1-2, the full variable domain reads GAGVSQSPRYKVAKRGQDVALRCDPISGHVSLFWYQQALGQGPEFLTYFQNEAQLDKSGLPSDRFFAERPEGSVSTLKIQRTQQEDSAVYLCASSAYGGAEYGYTFGSGTRLTVV.

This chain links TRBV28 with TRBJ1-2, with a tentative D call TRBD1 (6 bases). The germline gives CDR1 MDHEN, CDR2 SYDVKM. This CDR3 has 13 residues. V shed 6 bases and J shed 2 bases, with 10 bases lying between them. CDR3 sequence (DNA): TGTGCCAGCAGGGGGGGCCTCAACTATGGCTACACCTTC. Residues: CASRGGLNYGYTF.